This T cell receptor (beta chain) was sequenced in a study of blood T cell repertoires in COVID-19. Study overall: Researchers got acute and convalescent COVID-19 samples from the United States, Italy and Spain.

Authors' data handling: Amplification of reference gene primers provided the estimated nucleated cell counts. The method was immunoSEQ multiplex PCR; TCRdb's version includes in-frame clones alone and lacks a portion of them. V, J and clone size are taken as reported in that table, and D and trimming were inferred from the DNA itself. Counted here are fewer than 50,000 clones, about 92% occurring once; the ten biggest clones make up roughly 0.35%. V was trimmed by 5 bases and J by 3 bases, leaving 11 bases between them. The CDR3 contains 15 residues. Germline CDR1 reads SNHLY; CDR2 reads FYNNEI. The material sequenced was peripheral blood. The TCR was taken from a man aged 50-59 years with COVID-19, enrolled during active disease. The chain links TRBV2 to TRBJ2-6; a possible D gene is TRBD1 (5 bases). In DNA, the CDR3 is TGTGCCAGCAGTCTTCAGGGTAATGGGGCCAACGTCCTGACTTTC. It encodes CASSLQGNGANVLTF.